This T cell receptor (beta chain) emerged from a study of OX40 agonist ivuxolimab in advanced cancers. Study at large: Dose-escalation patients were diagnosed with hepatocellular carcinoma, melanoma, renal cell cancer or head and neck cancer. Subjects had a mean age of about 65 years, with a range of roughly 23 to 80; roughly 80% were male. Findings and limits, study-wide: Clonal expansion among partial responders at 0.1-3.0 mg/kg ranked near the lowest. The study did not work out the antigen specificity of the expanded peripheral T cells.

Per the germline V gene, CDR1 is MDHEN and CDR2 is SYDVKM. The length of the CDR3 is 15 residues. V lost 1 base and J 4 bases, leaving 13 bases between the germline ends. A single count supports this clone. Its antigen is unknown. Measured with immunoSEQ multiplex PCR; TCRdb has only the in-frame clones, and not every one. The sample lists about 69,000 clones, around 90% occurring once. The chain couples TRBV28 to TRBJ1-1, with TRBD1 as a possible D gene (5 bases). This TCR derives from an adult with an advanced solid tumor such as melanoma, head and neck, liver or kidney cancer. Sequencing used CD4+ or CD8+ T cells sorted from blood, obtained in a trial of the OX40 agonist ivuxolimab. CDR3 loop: CASSLSVRVGTEAFF. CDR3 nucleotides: TGTGCCAGCAGTTTATCGGTCAGGGTGGGCACTGAAGCTTTCTTT.